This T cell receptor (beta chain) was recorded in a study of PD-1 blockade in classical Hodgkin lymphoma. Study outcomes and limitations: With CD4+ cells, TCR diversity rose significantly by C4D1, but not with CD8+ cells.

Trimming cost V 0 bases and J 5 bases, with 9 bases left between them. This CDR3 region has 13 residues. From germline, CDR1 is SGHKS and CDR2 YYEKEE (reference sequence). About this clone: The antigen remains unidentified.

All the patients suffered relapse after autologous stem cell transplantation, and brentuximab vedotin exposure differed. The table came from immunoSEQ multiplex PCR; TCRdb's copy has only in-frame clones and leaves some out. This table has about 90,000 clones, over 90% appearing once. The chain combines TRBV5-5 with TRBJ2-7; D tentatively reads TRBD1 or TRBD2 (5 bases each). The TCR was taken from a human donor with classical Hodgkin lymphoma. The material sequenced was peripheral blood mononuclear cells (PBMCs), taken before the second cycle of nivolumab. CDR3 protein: CASSLAGGHEQYF. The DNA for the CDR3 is TGTGCCAGCAGCTTGGCTGGGGGACACGAGCAGTACTTC. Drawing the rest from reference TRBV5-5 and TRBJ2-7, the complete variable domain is DAGVTQSPTHLIKTRGQQVTLRCSPISGHKSVSWYQQVLGQGPQFIFQYYEKEERGRGNFPDRFSARQFPNYSSELNVNALLLGDSALYLCASSLAGGHEQYFGPGTRLTVT.